Listed below are T cell receptor beta chains from one sample, sequenced in a study of blood T cell repertoires in COVID-19. Data came from immunoSEQ multiplex PCR; TCRdb stores just in-frame clones and leaves some out. The table lists about 150,000 clones, 78% of them singletons. Sequencing was carried out using PBMCs or T cells enriched from blood (not recorded which). The receptors were gathered from a woman aged 45-65 years who had recovered from COVID-19. Both conserved end residues are trimmed from each CDR3. Each record gives: V gene, J gene, CDR3 protein.

v_gene: TRBV10-3; j_gene: TRBJ1-5; CDR3aa: AISQGASDQPQH
v_gene: TRBV10-3; j_gene: TRBJ2-3; CDR3aa: AISAPGLAGKTSTDTQY
v_gene: TRBV24-1; j_gene: TRBJ1-5; CDR3aa: AIRREYSNQPQH
v_gene: TRBV5-1; j_gene: TRBJ2-1; CDR3aa: ASSPRQGANEQF
v_gene: TRBV29-1; j_gene: TRBJ2-5; CDR3aa: SVTGNARGETQY
v_gene: TRBV9; j_gene: TRBJ1-1; CDR3aa: ASSESQGSHAF
v_gene: TRBV6-5; j_gene: TRBJ1-4; CDR3aa: ASDGTYRDKLF
v_gene: TRBV6-5; j_gene: TRBJ2-5; CDR3aa: ASSPGQGETQY
v_gene: TRBV7-2; j_gene: TRBJ2-3; CDR3aa: ASSLARASVSTDTQY
v_gene: TRBV11-1; j_gene: TRBJ1-6; CDR3aa: ASSPYGQPEVPLH
v_gene: TRBV7-9; j_gene: TRBJ1-6; CDR3aa: ASSFGGISSPLH
v_gene: TRBV27; j_gene: TRBJ2-6; CDR3aa: ASAWTGSSGANVLT
v_gene: TRBV5-6; j_gene: TRBJ1-2; CDR3aa: ASSLLGTGVLYGYT
v_gene: TRBV5-6; j_gene: TRBJ1-5; CDR3aa: ASSATGTGGGQPQH
v_gene: TRBV3-1/TRBV3-2; j_gene: TRBJ2-2; CDR3aa: ASSHGTSGYTGELF
v_gene: TRBV20-1; j_gene: TRBJ2-1; CDR3aa: SAPTRFEF
v_gene: TRBV19; j_gene: TRBJ1-1; CDR3aa: ASSITAQGRNTEAF
v_gene: TRBV6-4; j_gene: TRBJ1-2; CDR3aa: ASSDSVRDFDGYT
v_gene: TRBV28; j_gene: TRBJ1-2; CDR3aa: ASSTEGASSST
v_gene: TRBV28; j_gene: TRBJ1-5; CDR3aa: ASSLYSNQPQH
v_gene: TRBV3-1/TRBV3-2; j_gene: TRBJ1-5; CDR3aa: ASSQSLGGQH
v_gene: TRBV30; j_gene: TRBJ1-1; CDR3aa: AWEEAF
v_gene: TRBV5-1; j_gene: TRBJ1-3; CDR3aa: ASSLGGGAFGNTIY
v_gene: TRBV3-1/TRBV3-2; j_gene: TRBJ2-5; CDR3aa: ASSPQGENQETQY
v_gene: TRBV5-5; j_gene: TRBJ2-5; CDR3aa: ASTKGGTVKETQY
v_gene: TRBV6-5; j_gene: TRBJ2-3; CDR3aa: ASTSGTASDTQY
v_gene: TRBV6-5; j_gene: TRBJ1-5; CDR3aa: ASRRSQNSNQPQH
v_gene: TRBV5-6; j_gene: TRBJ2-1; CDR3aa: ASSPLAVYNEQF
v_gene: TRBV5-1; j_gene: TRBJ2-5; CDR3aa: ASSRDSSQETQY
v_gene: TRBV7-2; j_gene: TRBJ1-3; CDR3aa: ASSTMTAGNTIY
v_gene: TRBV3-1/TRBV3-2; j_gene: TRBJ1-4; CDR3aa: ASSQPGQGSFEKLF
v_gene: TRBV5-1; j_gene: TRBJ2-5; CDR3aa: ASSLDGSGGIQETQY
v_gene: TRBV6-4; j_gene: TRBJ1-1; CDR3aa: ASMNTENTEAF
v_gene: TRBV9; j_gene: TRBJ2-2; CDR3aa: ASSPHPDRNTGELF
v_gene: TRBV2; j_gene: TRBJ1-1; CDR3aa: ANALGGGTEAF
v_gene: TRBV2; j_gene: TRBJ2-5; CDR3aa: ASSPRQLQETQY
v_gene: TRBV7-9; j_gene: TRBJ1-4; CDR3aa: ASSLERGGEKLF
v_gene: TRBV18; j_gene: TRBJ1-2; CDR3aa: ASSPQGEGYT
v_gene: TRBV28; j_gene: TRBJ1-4; CDR3aa: ASSLVRGSEKLF
v_gene: TRBV9; j_gene: TRBJ2-3; CDR3aa: ASSVANRGYPTDTQY
v_gene: TRBV2; j_gene: TRBJ2-3; CDR3aa: ASSEGLVGTDTQY
v_gene: TRBV11-2; j_gene: TRBJ2-1; CDR3aa: ASSSEGAIYNEQF
v_gene: TRBV19; j_gene: TRBJ2-4; CDR3aa: ASTLAGKNIQY
v_gene: TRBV5-1; j_gene: TRBJ2-1; CDR3aa: ASSLGTSGGAHNEQF
v_gene: TRBV7-8; j_gene: TRBJ2-4; CDR3aa: ASSSRLAGGAVHQY
v_gene: TRBV11-2; j_gene: TRBJ2-1; CDR3aa: ASSSPPGGGGRSYNEQF
v_gene: TRBV19; j_gene: TRBJ1-4; CDR3aa: ASSISTGFNEKLF
v_gene: TRBV7-2; j_gene: TRBJ1-5; CDR3aa: ASSPDRGPYEPQH
v_gene: TRBV5-4; j_gene: TRBJ1-1; CDR3aa: ASSFTGHPEAF
v_gene: TRBV5-1; j_gene: TRBJ1-6; CDR3aa: ASSPGNSPLH